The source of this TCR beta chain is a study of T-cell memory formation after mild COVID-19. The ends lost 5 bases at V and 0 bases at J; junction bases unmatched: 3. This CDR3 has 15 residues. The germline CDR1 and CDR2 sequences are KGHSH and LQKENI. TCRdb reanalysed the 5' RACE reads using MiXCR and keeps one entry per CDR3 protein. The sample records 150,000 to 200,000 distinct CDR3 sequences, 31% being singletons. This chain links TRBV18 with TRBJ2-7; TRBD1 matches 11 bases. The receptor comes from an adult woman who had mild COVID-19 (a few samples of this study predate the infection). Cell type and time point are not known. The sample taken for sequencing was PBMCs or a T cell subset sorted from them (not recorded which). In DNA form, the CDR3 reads TGTGCCAGCTCAGCCGGGACAGGGGGCTCCTACGAGCAGTACTTC. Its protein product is CASSAGTGGSYEQYF.